What follows are 22 T cell receptor beta chains derived from one specimen sequenced in a study of cytomegalovirus exposure and HLA in healthy donors. Primers for the PCR totalled 60 Vbeta and 13 Jbeta. Measured with immunoSEQ multiplex PCR; TCRdb has only the in-frame clones, and not every one. This sample has about 120,000 clones, with around three quarters found just once. The sample was PBMCs. The receptors come from a woman aged 25 to 39 in good health and CMV-seronegative.

The chain couples TRBV28 to TRBJ1-5; D unclear. The V end was cut by 7 bases, the J end by 2 bases, with 12 bases between. The germline gives CDR1 MDHEN, CDR2 SYDVKM. This CDR3 region has 14 residues. The chain's CDR3 is CASKREYGNQPQHF. For the CDR3, the DNA is TGTGCCAGCAAGAGGGAGTATGGCAATCAGCCCCAGCATTTT.

The J gene is TRBJ2-1, the V gene TRBV9, with 7 bases aligning to TRBD1. Germline V gene sequence: CDR1 SGDLS, CDR2 YYNGEE. This CDR3 is built from 16 residues. J lost 7 bases, V lost 3 bases, and 13 bases had no gene match. CDR3 sequence reads: CASSATGDPSMNEQFF. The CDR3 nucleotides read TGTGCCAGCAGCGCAACAGGGGACCCCTCAATGAATGAGCAGTTCTTC.

V and J are TRBV7-9 and TRBJ1-4, with 9 bases lining up with TRBD1. Trimming removed 6 bases from V and 8 bases from J; junction bases left unmatched: 7. The CDR3 is 14 residues long. CDR1 and CDR2 from the germline V gene are SEHNR and FQNEAQ (reference sequence). The CDR3 DNA reads as TGTGCCAGCAGTTTTGGACAGGGGTCAGAAAAACTGTTTTTT. Translating it yields CASSFGQGSEKLFF.

CDR3 in amino acids: CASSFGGGGQETQYF. The CDR3, as DNA: TGTGCCAGCAGCTTCGGGGGAGGGGGCCAAGAGACCCAGTACTTC. J is TRBJ2-5 and V is TRBV7-8; D is possibly TRBD2 (7 bases). V was shortened by 3 bases and J by 1 base, with 12 bases between the two germline ends. CDR3 size: 15 residues. The germline V gene encodes CDR1 SGHVS and CDR2 FQNEAQ.

The chain combines TRBV19 with TRBJ2-7; 10 positions agree with TRBD1. Germline V gives CDR1 LNHDA, CDR2 SQIVND (reference sequence). The CDR3 is 15 amino acids. V dropped 6 bases and J dropped 1; count of bases not matched to a gene: 6. The CDR3, as DNA: TGTGCCAGTAGCCCGGACAGGGGGATTTCCTACGAGCAGTACTTC. This gives the protein CASSPDRGISYEQYF.

V usage is TRBV18 and J usage is TRBJ2-5; D unclear. The CDR3 covers 13 residues. The germline V gene encodes CDR1 KGHSH and CDR2 LQKENI. V lost 6 bases and J 5 bases, leaving 13 bases between the germline ends. CDR3 loop: CASSRDTSETQYF. CDR3 coding DNA: TGTGCCAGCTCCCGCGACACTTCGGAGACCCAGTACTTC.

The rearrangement uses TRBV6-4 and TRBJ2-3; 9 nucleotides line up with TRBD2. With 3 bases clipped from V and 2 bases from J, the junction kept 3 bases outside the gene matches. Germline CDR1 reads MRHNA; CDR2 reads SNTAGT. This CDR3 has 15 residues. The CDR3 region is CASSERGGATDTQYF. CDR3 in DNA: TGTGCCAGCAGTGAACGCGGGGGGGCCACAGATACGCAGTATTTT.

This chain uses TRBV5-4 with TRBJ1-1, with a weak D call TRBD1 (5 bases). Per the germline V gene, CDR1 is SGHNT and CDR2 is YYREEE (reference sequence). The CDR3 spans 15 residues. V was shortened by 0 bases and J by 5 bases, with 14 bases between the two germline ends. CDR3 coding DNA: TGTGCCAGCAGCTTGGGCTCCGAAGGGGAAACTGAAGCTTTCTTT. It codes for CASSLGSEGETEAFF.

This chain links TRBV27 with TRBJ2-5, with D maybe TRBD1 (5 bases). Trimming removed 3 bases from V and 11 bases from J, with 16 bases in between. This CDR3 comprises 13 residues. Per germline, CDR1 MNHEY and CDR2 SMNVEV (reference sequence). CDR3 in amino acids: CASSFRVDREQYF. In nucleotides, the CDR3 is TGTGCCAGCAGTTTTCGGGTCGACAGAGAGCAGTACTTC.

Only one count was recorded for this clone. The J gene is TRBJ2-2, the V gene TRBV7-9; TRBD2 matches 10 bases. Germline V gene lookup returns CDR1 SEHNR and CDR2 FQNEAQ (reference sequence). The CDR3 is 14 residues long. J was trimmed by 3 bases and V by 10 bases; bases with no gene match: 5. The CDR3 nucleotides are TGTGCCATGTCCGGGACTAGCGACACCGGGGAGCTGTTTTTT. Translating it yields CAMSGTSDTGELFF.

This clone showed up just a few times. The V call is TRBV5-6, the J call TRBJ1-2; D not resolved. Germline V CDR1 and CDR2: SGHDT, YYEEEE. The CDR3 contains 12 residues. The V end was cut by 6 bases, the J end by 7 bases, with 13 bases between. The CDR3 is CASTYEGFGYTF. The CDR3 DNA follows: TGTGCCAGCACGTACGAGGGATTTGGCTACACCTTC. The full variable domain, completed using reference TRBV5-6 and TRBJ1-2, is DAGVTQSPTHLIKTRGQQVTLRCSPKSGHDTVSWYQQALGQGPQFIFQYYEEEERQRGNFPDRFSGHQFPNYSSELNVNALLLGDSALYLCASTYEGFGYTFGSGTRLTVV.

This chain joins TRBV28 and TRBJ1-6; D ambiguous. In germline, CDR1 is MDHEN, CDR2 SYDVKM. The CDR3 extends over 13 amino acids. The V and J ends lost 2 bases and 9 bases respectively, with 8 bases between them. The CDR3 nucleotides are TGTGCCAGCAGTTTAATTATCGGTTCACCCCTCCACTTT. Protein sequence: CASSLIIGSPLHF.

J is TRBJ1-1 and V is TRBV6-5, with a tentative D call TRBD1 (5 bases). From germline, CDR1 is MNHEY and CDR2 SVGAGI. The germline V and J ends were trimmed by 0 bases and 6 bases, with 17 bases remaining between them. The CDR3 has 16 residues. This CDR3 reads CASSYSDGGSVSEAFF. The CDR3 coding sequence is TGTGCCAGCAGTTACTCTGACGGGGGTAGTGTCTCTGAAGCTTTCTTT.

The rearrangement uses TRBV30 and TRBJ1-5; tentative D call: TRBD1 (5 bases). The V end lost 3 bases, the J end lost 7 bases, and 19 bases lay between the germline ends. The CDR3 has 15 amino acids. Germline V lookup: CDR1 GTSNPN, CDR2 SVGIG (reference sequence). DNA of the CDR3: TGTGCCTGGAGCTTCTCTTCACAGGTAGGGCAGCCCCAGCATTTT. Translated: CAWSFSSQVGQPQHF.

The chain couples TRBV4-3 to TRBJ2-7; 7 nucleotides line up with TRBD2. The CDR3 length is 14 residues. The germline gives CDR1 LGHNA, CDR2 YSLEER. V trimming: 0 bases; J trimming: 5 bases; junction bases outside the gene matches: 4. CDR3 DNA sequence: TGCGCCAGCAGCCAAGATAGGGGACTAAACGAGCAGTACTTC. It codes for CASSQDRGLNEQYF.

This rearrangement joins TRBV5-1 to TRBJ2-7; TRBD1 might be the D (5 bases). Trimming removed 2 bases from V and 3 bases from J, with 15 bases in between. CDR3 length: 15 residues. The germline CDR1 and CDR2 sequences are SGHRS and YFSETQ. The CDR3: CASSFLQGDLYEQYF. In nucleotides, the CDR3 is TGCGCCAGCAGCTTTTTGCAGGGCGATCTCTACGAGCAGTACTTC.

V is TRBV10-2 and J is TRBJ1-6, with D hard to call. CDR1 and CDR2 from the germline V gene are WSHSY and SAAADI. V gave up 2 bases and J gave up 14 bases, with 16 bases separating them. The CDR3 has 14 residues. CDR3: CASSENKELKALHF. CDR3 coding DNA: TGCGCCAGCAGTGAGAACAAGGAGTTAAAGGCCCTCCACTTT.

The chain joins TRBV7-9 to TRBJ1-2; D is undetermined. The CDR3 loop spans 15 amino acids. Trimming cost V 1 base and J 0 bases, with 9 bases left between them. Germline V gene sequence: CDR1 SEHNR, CDR2 FQNEAQ (reference sequence). As DNA, the CDR3 is TGTGCCAGCAGCTTAGTAGTCAAGTCTAACTATGGCTACACCTTC. Translated: CASSLVVKSNYGYTF.

This rearrangement joins TRBV5-4 to TRBJ2-5, with 11 bases matching TRBD1. CDR1 is SGHNT, CDR2 YYREEE, per germline (reference sequence). There are 18 residues in the CDR3. The junction had 15 bases not matched to a gene; V was cut back by 4 bases and J by 4 bases. This CDR3 reads CASSPGQGAFFFPETQYF. CDR3 sequence (DNA): TGTGCCAGCAGCCCTGGACAGGGGGCGTTTTTTTTCCCAGAGACCCAGTACTTC.

V usage is TRBV6-6 and J usage is TRBJ2-4; possibly TRBD1 for D (5 bases). The CDR3 is 15 amino acids. From germline, CDR1 is MNHNY and CDR2 SVGAGI (reference sequence). The ends were cut back, 5 bases at V and 2 bases at J, with 13 bases in the middle. CDR3 region: CASSRRADTKNIQYF. CDR3 nucleotide sequence: TGTGCCAGCAGTCGACGGGCGGACACCAAAAACATTCAGTACTTC.

J is TRBJ2-1 and V is TRBV6-5; D is undetermined. V lost 2 bases to trimming and J lost 0 bases, with 5 bases between them. This CDR3 spans 14 amino acids. Germline CDR1 is MNHEY and CDR2 is SVGAGI. This chain's CDR3 is CASSYDNSYNEQFF. As DNA, the CDR3 is TGTGCCAGCAGTTACGACAACTCCTACAATGAGCAGTTCTTC.

The count of this clone is one. The chain couples TRBV4-3 to TRBJ2-1, with 9 bases identical to TRBD1. This CDR3 comprises 17 residues. Germline V lookup: CDR1 LGHNA, CDR2 YSLEER. V lost 3 bases, J lost 3 bases, and 9 bases stayed unmatched. CDR3 in amino acids: CASSQGRTGANYNEQFF. DNA of the CDR3: TGCGCCAGCAGCCAGGGTCGGACAGGGGCTAACTACAATGAGCAGTTCTTC.